This T cell receptor (beta chain) was identified in a study of shared clonotypes between healthy human individuals. V dropped 3 bases and J dropped 1 base, with 10 bases sitting between them. From germline, CDR1 is SGDLS and CDR2 YYNGEE. The CDR3 extends over 15 amino acids. Researchers divided each subset's genomic DNA evenly across several immunoSEQ plates. The protocol was immunoSEQ multiplex PCR, while the TCRdb copy is restricted to in-frame clones and leaves out a portion. The table shows 500,000 or so clones, with 90% to 96% occurring only once. What was sequenced was naive CD4+ T cells sorted from blood. Subset specified: CD45RA+ positively selected. This TCR was recovered from a woman aged 30 to 39 in good health. The V and J genes are TRBV9 and TRBJ2-2; D uncertain. CDR3 in amino acids: CASSASAQNTGELFF. The CDR3 bases are TGTGCCAGCAGCGCTTCCGCCCAGAACACCGGGGAGCTGTTTTTT.